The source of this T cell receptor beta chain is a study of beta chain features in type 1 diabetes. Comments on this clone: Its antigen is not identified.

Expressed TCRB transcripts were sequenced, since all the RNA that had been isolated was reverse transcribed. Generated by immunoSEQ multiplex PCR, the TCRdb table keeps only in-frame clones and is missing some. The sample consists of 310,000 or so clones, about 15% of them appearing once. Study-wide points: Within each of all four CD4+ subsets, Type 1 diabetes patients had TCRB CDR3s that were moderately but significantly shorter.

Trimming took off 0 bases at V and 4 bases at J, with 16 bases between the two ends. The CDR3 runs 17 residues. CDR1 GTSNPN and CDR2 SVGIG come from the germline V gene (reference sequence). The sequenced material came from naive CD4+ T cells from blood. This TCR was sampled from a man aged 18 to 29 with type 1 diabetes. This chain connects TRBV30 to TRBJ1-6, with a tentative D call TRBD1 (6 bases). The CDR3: CAWSVLVTGDYNSPLHF. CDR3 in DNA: TGTGCCTGGAGTGTACTTGTGACAGGAGATTATAATTCACCCCTCCACTTT.